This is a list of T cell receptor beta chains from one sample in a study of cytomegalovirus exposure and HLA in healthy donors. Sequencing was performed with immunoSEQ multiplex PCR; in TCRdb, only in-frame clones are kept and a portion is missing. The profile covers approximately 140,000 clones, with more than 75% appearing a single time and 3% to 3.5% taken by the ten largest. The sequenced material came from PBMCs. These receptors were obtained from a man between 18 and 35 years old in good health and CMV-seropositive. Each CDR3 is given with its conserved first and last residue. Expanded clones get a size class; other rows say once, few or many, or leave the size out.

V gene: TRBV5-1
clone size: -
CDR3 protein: CASSIPGLASNEQYF

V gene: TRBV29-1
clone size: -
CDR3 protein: CSVAGVGGGQETQYF

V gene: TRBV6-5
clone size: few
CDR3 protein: CASHPGTGPNQPQHF

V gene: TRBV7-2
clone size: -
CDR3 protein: CASSPRTLNTGELFF

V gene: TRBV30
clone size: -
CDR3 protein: CAWRSRVINYGYTF

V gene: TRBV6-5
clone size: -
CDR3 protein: CASSSLLSGSSDTQYF

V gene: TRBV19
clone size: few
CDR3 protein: CASSIGGNTEAFF

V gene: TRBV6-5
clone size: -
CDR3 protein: CASSLTGARGTEAFF

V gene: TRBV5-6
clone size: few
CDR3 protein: CASSPEGGGGYYEQYF

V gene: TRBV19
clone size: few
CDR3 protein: CASSDQSPEQYF

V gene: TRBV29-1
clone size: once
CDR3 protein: CSVGAGAGELFF

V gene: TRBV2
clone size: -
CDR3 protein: CASGQSLVSVAYEQYF

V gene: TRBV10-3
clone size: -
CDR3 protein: CAINWDKNNSPLHF

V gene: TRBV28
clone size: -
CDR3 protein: CASGEGKAFF

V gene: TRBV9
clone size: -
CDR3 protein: CASSVGGGSSYNEQFF

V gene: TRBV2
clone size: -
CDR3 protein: CASSGQPNTEAFF

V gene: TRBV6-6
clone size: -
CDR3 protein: CASMGREQTKETQYF

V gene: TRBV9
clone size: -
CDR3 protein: CASSVAVQRRGYNEQFF

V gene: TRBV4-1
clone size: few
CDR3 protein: CASSRGALTSPGLESNEQFF

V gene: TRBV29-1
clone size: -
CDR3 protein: CSAETSYEQYF

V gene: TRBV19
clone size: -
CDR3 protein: CASRPGLANEQYF

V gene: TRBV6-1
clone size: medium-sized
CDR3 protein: CASTMTSAVYEQYF

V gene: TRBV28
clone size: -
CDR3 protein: CAKIRGTGELFF

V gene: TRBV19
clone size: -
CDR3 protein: CASSGGLGVIAGELFF

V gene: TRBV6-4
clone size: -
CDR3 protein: CASSDSGTSGRVSTDTQYF

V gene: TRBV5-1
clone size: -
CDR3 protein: CASSLSALQGSEAFF

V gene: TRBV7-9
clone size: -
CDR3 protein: CASSLGEQGDEQFF

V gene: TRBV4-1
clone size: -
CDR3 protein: CASSQDRQGSGNTIYF

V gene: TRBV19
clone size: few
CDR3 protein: CASSITWTGGADYGYTF

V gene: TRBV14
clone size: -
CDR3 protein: CASSQELAAQETQYF

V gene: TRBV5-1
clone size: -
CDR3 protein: CASSLQGNTEAFF

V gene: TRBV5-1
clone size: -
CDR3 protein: CASSRDRGLNGYTF

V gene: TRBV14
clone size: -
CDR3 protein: CASSARRTSSGELFF

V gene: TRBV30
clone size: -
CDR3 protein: CAWSPVNTEAFF

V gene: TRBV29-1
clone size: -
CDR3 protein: CSFRRGYDEKLFF

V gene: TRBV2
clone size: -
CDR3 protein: CASSTGTGVFQETQYF

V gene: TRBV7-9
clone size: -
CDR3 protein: CASSLGSVRNTEAFF

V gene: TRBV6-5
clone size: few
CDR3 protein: CASSYLRRRGYTF

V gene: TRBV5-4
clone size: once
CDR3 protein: CASSLDQSGNTIYF

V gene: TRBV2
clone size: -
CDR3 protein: CASTGDSNQPQHF

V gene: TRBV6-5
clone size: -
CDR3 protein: CASSLQENSGNTIYF

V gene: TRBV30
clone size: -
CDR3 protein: CAWSRGLATNNEQFF

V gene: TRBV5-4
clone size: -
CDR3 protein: CASSPLTATQETQYF

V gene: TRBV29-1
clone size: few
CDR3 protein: CSVGGSQGAREQYF

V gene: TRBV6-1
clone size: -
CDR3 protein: CASSERGDRDHYNEQFF

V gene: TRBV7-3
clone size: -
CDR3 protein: CASSLGLAGGHYEQYF

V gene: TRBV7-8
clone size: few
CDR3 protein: CASSITGTGLNGYTF

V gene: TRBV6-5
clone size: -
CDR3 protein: CASRLTGTTHEAFF

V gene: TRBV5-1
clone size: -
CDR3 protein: CASNSGTGFYEQYF